This TCR beta chain was captured by sequencing in a study of T cells after yellow fever vaccination. Findings of the study overall: Weaker overall, the secondary response nonetheless peaked faster (day 5 versus 15). Clonotypes shared by both compartments, CD4 and CD8, made up a small share. Clones that expanded after primary vaccination mostly reappeared after the booster (nearly 98% CD4, 88% CD8).

In this sample, this clonotype turned up many times. What it binds is not known. Template-switching 5'RACE yielded the TCR cDNA; a universal primer site and UMIs were added in the process. TCRdb used MiXCR to reprocess the 5' RACE reads, holding one entry per CDR3 protein. The sample records around 120,000 distinct CDR3 sequences, roughly 15% being singletons. The sequence was obtained from a man aged 18 to 29 who received the YFV17D yellow fever vaccine. The sequencing here drew on CD8+ T cells sorted from PBMCs, taken 5 days after the yellow fever booster vaccination.

The CDR3 loop is CASSPGYYNSPLHF. CDR3 in DNA: TGTGCCAGCAGTCCCGGCTACTATAATTCACCCCTCCACTTT. V gene TRBV6-5 combines with J gene TRBJ1-6; D is undetermined. The CDR3 loop spans 14 amino acids. V lost 5 bases to trimming and J lost 3 bases, with 8 bases between them. The germline gives CDR1 MNHEY, CDR2 SVGAGI.